The entry that follows covers one T cell receptor beta chain sequence. What it binds is not known. This CDR3 comprises 13 residues. Germline CDR1 reads PRHDT; CDR2 reads FYEKMQ (reference sequence). With V trimmed by 2 bases and J by 3 bases, 1 base remained unmatched. Primers for the PCR totalled 60 Vbeta and 13 Jbeta. Generated by immunoSEQ multiplex PCR, the TCRdb table keeps only in-frame clones and is missing some. This table holds approximately 80,000 clones. These data belong to a study of cytomegalovirus exposure and HLA in healthy donors. Looking at the study overall: Caucasian-associated ancestry cluster membership applied to 75% to 85% of over 350 genotyped donors.

Study-wide points: HLA alleles showed associations with some 15,000 TCR beta sequences in a later analysis, at a 0.05 false discovery rate.

Source material: PBMCs. This chain connects TRBV13 to TRBJ2-7; 7 bases agree with TRBD1. The clonotype originates from a man between 18 and 29 years old in good health and CMV-seropositive. In nucleotides, the CDR3 is TGTGCCAGCAGCTTACGGGACAGCTACGAGCAGTACTTC. Translated: CASSLRDSYEQYF.